Below, 13 T cell receptor beta chains from the same sample are listed, as sequenced in a study of human T cells and chemical hapten exposure. Time point noted: patch test 1, 2 weeks after DPC sensitization. Treatment in this sample: therapeutic diphenylcyclopropenone sensitization with weekly scalp DPC. TCRdb reanalysed the RACE reads using MiXCR and keeps one entry per CDR3 protein. Altogether around 99,000 distinct CDR3 sequences are present, roughly an eighth being singletons, with the ten largest covering roughly 2.1%. Sequencing was performed on whole blood, taken in connection with sensitization to the hapten diphenylcyclopropenone (DPC). The receptors shown here come from a middle-aged woman with alopecia areata. Some clones in this sample may be carry-over from other donors' samples.

Only a few counts were recorded for this clonotype. The gene calls are TRBV5-1 and TRBJ1-1; the match to TRBD1 covers 9 bases. Germline trimming cut 3 bases from V and 11 bases from J; bases unmatched to any gene: 5. Germline V gene data show CDR1 as SGHRS and CDR2 as YFSETQ. The CDR3 is made up of 12 amino acids. For the CDR3, the DNA is TGCGCCAGCAGCTCGGAGGGGACAGGGGCTTTCTTT. Residues: CASSSEGTGAFF.

This clonotype has more than one count but fewer than ten. The chain combines TRBV4-3 with TRBJ2-2; 9 nucleotides line up with TRBD2. This CDR3 has 19 amino acids. Germline V gene sequence: CDR1 LGHNA, CDR2 YSLEER. With V trimmed by 0 bases and J by 5 bases, 13 bases remained unmatched. The CDR3 spells CASSQEFLAGLSRTGELFF. In DNA form, the CDR3 reads TGCGCCAGCAGCCAAGAGTTCCTAGCGGGATTGTCAAGGACCGGGGAGCTGTTTTTT.

V gene TRBV12-3 or TRBV12-4 combines with J gene TRBJ2-1; TRBD2 agrees at 13 bases. CDR3 length: 21 residues. J was trimmed by 5 bases and V by 4 bases; bases with no gene match: 20. DNA for the CDR3: TGTGCCAGCAGTTGGGACGACAACACGGGACTAGCGGGGCAGATCCACAATGAGCAGTTCTTC. This translates into CASSWDDNTGLAGQIHNEQFF.

This clonotype was detected only a few times. The chain has TRBV7-6 and TRBJ2-5; no reliable D call. The CDR3 runs 13 residues. V was trimmed by 3 bases and J by 4 bases, leaving 9 bases between them. Looked up from germline, CDR1 is SGHVS and CDR2 is FNYEAQ. The CDR3: CASSFVGRETQYF. CDR3 sequence (DNA): TGTGCCAGCAGCTTTGTGGGCAGAGAGACCCAGTACTTC.

This clonotype was seen at least ten times. The V and J genes are TRBV7-9 and TRBJ2-5, with 8 positions matching TRBD1. Germline V CDR1 and CDR2: SEHNR, FQNEAQ (reference sequence). The V and J ends lost 5 bases and 1 base, in that order; junction bases with no gene match: 3. The CDR3 totals 14 residues. CDR3: CASSGGQGQETQYF. The CDR3 coding sequence is TGTGCCAGCAGCGGAGGACAGGGCCAAGAGACCCAGTACTTC.

This rearrangement joins TRBV9 to TRBJ2-5; D unclear. V lost 4 bases, J lost 3 bases, and 10 bases lay in between. There are 13 residues in the CDR3. Germline V lookup: CDR1 SGDLS, CDR2 YYNGEE. The CDR3 nucleotides read TGTGCCAGCAGCCGCTCACCCGAAGAGACCCAGTACTTC. This translates into CASSRSPEETQYF.

This clonotype was picked up a small number of times. This chain uses TRBV29-1 with TRBJ1-4; D remains unclear. This CDR3 region has 14 residues. Trimming stripped 4 bases from V and 0 bases from J, with 9 bases between. Germline-derived CDR1 and CDR2 are SQVTM and ANQGSEA. CDR3 bases: TGCAGCGTTGGGCTTACCGCAACTAATGAAAAACTGTTTTTT. This gives the protein CSVGLTATNEKLFF. Complete variable domain (other parts from reference TRBV29-1 and TRBJ1-4): SAVISQKPSRDICQRGTSLTIQCQVDSQVTMMFWYRQQPGQSLTLIATANQGSEATYESGFVIDKFPISRPNLTFSTLTVSNMSPEDSSIYLCSVGLTATNEKLFFGSGTQLSVL.

The V gene is TRBV6-2 or TRBV6-3, the J gene TRBJ2-2; D perhaps matches TRBD2 (6 bases). V was pared by 4 bases and J by 4 bases, with 13 bases between. In germline, CDR1 is MNHEY, CDR2 SVGEGT. The CDR3 consists of 15 residues. The CDR3 spells CASSFLGGSTGELFF. The DNA of the CDR3 is TGTGCCAGCAGTTTCCTTGGGGGGAGCACCGGGGAGCTGTTTTTT.

The chain employs TRBV7-9 and TRBJ2-1; 9 bases are shared with TRBD2. The germline V gene encodes CDR1 SEHNR and CDR2 FQNEAQ (reference sequence). This CDR3 contains 16 residues. Unmatched junction bases numbered 11, after V lost 5 bases and J lost 6 bases. CDR3 DNA: TGTGCCAGCAGCAGACGACCGGGACTAGCAAGCAATGAGCAGTTCTTC. Encoded protein: CASSRRPGLASNEQFF.

This clonotype was observed many times. The CDR3 sequence is CASSKDIVTNYGYTF. For the CDR3, the DNA is TGTGCCAGCAGCAAGGACATTGTCACTAACTATGGCTACACCTTC. The V gene is TRBV7-9, the J gene TRBJ1-2; perhaps TRBD1 as D (5 bases). In germline, CDR1 is SEHNR, CDR2 FQNEAQ (reference sequence). Trimming took off 5 bases at V and 0 bases at J, with 13 bases between the two ends. The CDR3 totals 15 residues.

This chain links TRBV15 with TRBJ2-6; D gene uncertain. The CDR3 loop spans 16 amino acids. Germline CDR1 LNHNV, CDR2 YYDKDF (reference sequence). V shed 5 bases and J shed 3 bases, with 14 bases lying between them. CDR3 region: CATSPPRQIGANVLTF. The DNA for the CDR3 is TGTGCCACCAGCCCGCCCCGGCAAATTGGGGCCAACGTCCTGACTTTC.

Only a few counts were recorded for this clonotype. The DNA for the CDR3 is TGCAGTGCTAGAGATCTAAGCAACGAGCAGTACTTC. This sequence encodes CSARDLSNEQYF. The gene calls are TRBV20-1 and TRBJ2-7; D unclear. CDR3 length: 12 residues. Per germline, CDR1 DFQATT and CDR2 SNEGSKA (reference sequence). The V gene lost 0 bases and the J gene lost 5 bases, with 8 bases spanning the gap.

This clonotype came up a few times. The genes are TRBV5-1 and TRBJ2-7, with D possibly being TRBD1 (6 bases). CDR1 is SGHRS, CDR2 YFSETQ, per germline. The CDR3 covers 15 residues. V was trimmed by 0 bases and J by 6 bases, leaving 16 bases between them. The CDR3 region has the DNA TGCGCCAGCAGCTTGGTGCCAGGGGTCGAGGTCGAGCAGTACTTC. As protein: CASSLVPGVEVEQYF.